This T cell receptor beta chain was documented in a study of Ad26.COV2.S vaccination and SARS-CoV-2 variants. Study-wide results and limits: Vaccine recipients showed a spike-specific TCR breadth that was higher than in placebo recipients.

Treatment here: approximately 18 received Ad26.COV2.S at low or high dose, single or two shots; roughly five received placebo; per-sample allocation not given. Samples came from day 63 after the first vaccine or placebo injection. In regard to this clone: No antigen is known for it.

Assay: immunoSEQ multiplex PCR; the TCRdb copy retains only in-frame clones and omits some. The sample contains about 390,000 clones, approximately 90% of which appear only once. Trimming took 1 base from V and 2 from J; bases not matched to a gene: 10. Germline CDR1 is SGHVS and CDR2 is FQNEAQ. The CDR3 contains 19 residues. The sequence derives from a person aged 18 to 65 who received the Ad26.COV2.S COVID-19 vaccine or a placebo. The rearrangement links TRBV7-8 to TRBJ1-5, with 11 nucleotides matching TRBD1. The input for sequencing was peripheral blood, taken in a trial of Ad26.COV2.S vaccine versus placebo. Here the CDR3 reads CASSLVWTGGSFGNQPQHF. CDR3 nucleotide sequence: TGTGCCAGCAGCTTAGTGTGGACAGGGGGCTCATTCGGCAATCAGCCCCAGCATTTT.